This T cell receptor beta chain was identified during a study of T-cell reconstitution after alpha-beta-depleted transplantation in children. As it was prepared, the TCRbeta library received unique molecular identifiers. TCRdb called the PCR reads again in MiXCR, with one record for every CDR3 protein. In the table there are some 310,000 distinct CDR3 sequences, approximately 23% of which are singletons. The V end was cut by 4 bases, the J end by 4 bases, with 17 bases between. The germline V gene encodes CDR1 KGHSH and CDR2 LQKENI. This CDR3 comprises 15 residues. Sequenced here: PBMCs, mostly from graft donor cells, sampled 180 days after TCRalphabeta/CD19-depleted stem cell transplant. The clonotype comes from a male patient aged 10 to 17 who had a stem cell transplant for acute lymphoblastic leukemia, so the T cells may come from the graft donor. The chain uses TRBV18 and TRBJ2-7; a possible D gene is TRBD1 (6 bases). CDR3 coding DNA: TGTGCCAGCTCACGTAGCCCGGGACAAGAGTACGAGCAGTACTTC. Its translation: CASSRSPGQEYEQYF. The full variable domain, completed using reference TRBV18 and TRBJ2-7, is NAGVMQNPRHLVRRRGQEARLRCSPMKGHSHVYWYRQLPEEGLKFMVYLQKENIIDESGMPKERFSAEFPKEGPSILRIQQVVRGDSAAYFCASSRSPGQEYEQYFGPGTRLTVT.